The sequence of this T cell receptor (beta chain) was determined in a study of OX40 agonist ivuxolimab in advanced cancers. The CDR3 extends over 14 amino acids. CDR1 is PRHDT and CDR2 is FYEKMQ in the germline V gene (reference sequence). The V end was cut by 2 bases, the J end by 4 bases, with 11 bases between. Repertoires were generated with immunoSEQ multiplex PCR, while TCRdb's copy carries only in-frame clones and drops some. There are about 40,000 clones in the sample; around 86% occur only once, and 15% lies in the top ten. Autoimmune disease history or systemic immunosuppression barred patients. In this sample, this clone turned up a few times.

The input for sequencing was CD4+ or CD8+ T cells sorted from blood, taken in a trial of the OX40 agonist ivuxolimab. The rearrangement links TRBV13 to TRBJ1-1, with D hard to call. This TCR came from an adult with an advanced solid tumor such as melanoma, head and neck, liver or kidney cancer. CDR3 sequence reads: CASSLWSRGTEAFF. The CDR3 DNA reads TGTGCCAGCAGCTTATGGTCCCGGGGCACTGAAGCTTTCTTT.